Listed below are T cell receptor beta chains from one sample, sequenced in a study of beta chain features in type 1 diabetes. TCRdb keeps only in-frame clones here, not all; method: immunoSEQ multiplex PCR. This sample has hundreds of thousands of clones; 25% to 35% occur once, and the top ten carry more than 0.055%. The sample comprised naive CD4+ T cells from blood. Receptors were obtained from a man aged 18 to 29 in good health. Both conserved end residues are part of each CDR3. A D gene is named only where the DNA matches it firmly. A row's size may be missing; if present it is once, few, many or a size class.

D gene	V gene	clone size	J gene	CDR3 protein	CDR3 DNA
-	TRBV9	-	TRBJ2-7	CASSVSVRDYEQYF	TGTGCCAGCAGCGTCTCAGTCCGGGACTACGAGCAGTACTTC
TRBD2	TRBV27	few	TRBJ2-2	CASSWGLPGTGELFF	TGTGCCAGCAGTTGGGGACTACCGGGAACCGGGGAGCTGTTTTTT
-	TRBV5-1	-	TRBJ2-6	CASSADNSGANVLTF	TGCGCCAGCAGCGCGGACAACTCTGGGGCCAACGTCCTGACTTTC
-	TRBV30	few	TRBJ2-5	CAWSVRLSQETQYF	TGTGCCTGGAGTGTCCGACTCTCTCAAGAGACCCAGTACTTC
TRBD1	TRBV25-1	once	TRBJ2-7	CASSEQARGGDEQYF	TGTGCCAGCAGTGAACAAGCCCGAGGGGGCGACGAGCAGTACTTC
-	TRBV9	few	TRBJ2-7	CASSVAPQGEQYF	TGTGCCAGCAGCGTAGCCCCTCAGGGCGAGCAGTACTTC
-	TRBV19	-	TRBJ2-7	CASSMTQNSYEQYF	TGTGCCAGTAGTATGACGCAGAACTCCTACGAGCAGTACTTC
TRBD2	TRBV25-1	few	TRBJ2-2	CASSEWSGRLNTGELFF	TGTGCCAGCAGTGAATGGAGCGGGAGGCTGAACACCGGGGAGCTGTTTTTT
-	TRBV7-8	-	TRBJ2-4	CASSLRRDGKNIQYF	TGTGCCAGCAGCTTACGGCGGGACGGCAAAAACATTCAGTACTTC
TRBD2	TRBV14	-	TRBJ2-1	CASSIAGGLHNEQFF	TGTGCCAGCAGCATAGCGGGAGGGCTTCACAATGAGCAGTTCTTC
-	TRBV30	few	TRBJ2-7	CACAVAPGHYEQYF	TGTGCCTGTGCGGTGGCGCCGGGCCACTACGAGCAGTACTTC
-	TRBV4-1	-	TRBJ1-2	CASSQAILTGRYGYTF	TGCGCCAGCAGCCAGGCTATACTGACAGGTCGGTATGGCTACACCTTC
-	TRBV18	few	TRBJ2-3	CASSPPVQLDTQYF	TGTGCCAGCTCACCACCGGTACAGCTGGATACGCAGTATTTT
TRBD1	TRBV30	few	TRBJ1-1	CAWSPGQYNTEAFF	TGTGCCTGGAGTCCGGGACAGTATAACACTGAAGCTTTCTTT
-	TRBV10-3	-	TRBJ2-1	CAIGKGGHNEQFF	TGTGCCATCGGGAAGGGGGGGCACAATGAGCAGTTCTTC
-	TRBV20-1	-	TRBJ2-1	CSASRNNEQFF	TGCAGTGCTTCCAGGAACAATGAGCAGTTCTTC
TRBD1	TRBV5-4	-	TRBJ1-1	CASSVSGQGGTEAFF	TGTGCCAGCAGCGTGTCGGGGCAGGGGGGCACTGAAGCTTTCTTT
TRBD1	TRBV30	-	TRBJ1-5	CAWRQGSNQPQHF	TGTGCCTGGCGACAGGGGAGCAATCAGCCCCAGCATTTT
-	TRBV10-3	-	TRBJ2-7	CAISEGTYEQYF	TGTGCCATCAGTGAGGGAACCTACGAGCAGTACTTC
-	TRBV7-2	-	TRBJ2-1	CASSLRETRVRGEQFF	TGTGCCAGCAGCTTAAGGGAAACACGGGTTCGGGGTGAGCAGTTCTTC
-	TRBV25-1	-	TRBJ2-2	CASSDRAGSFTGELFF	TGTGCCAGCAGTGACCGCGCGGGGAGCTTCACCGGGGAGCTGTTTTTT
-	TRBV7-9	-	TRBJ2-7	CASSFGDLSSYEQYF	TGTGCCAGCAGCTTCGGGGACCTCAGCTCCTACGAGCAGTACTTC
TRBD2	TRBV7-2	-	TRBJ2-7	CASSPSSGATYEQYF	TGTGCCAGCAGCCCATCTAGCGGGGCAACCTACGAGCAGTACTTC
-	TRBV20-1	few	TRBJ2-7	CSASFYHEQYF	TGCAGTGCTAGTTTTTACCACGAGCAGTACTTC
TRBD2	TRBV7-2	-	TRBJ2-7	CASSSAGTSSYEQYF	TGTGCCAGCAGCTCGGCCGGGACTAGCTCGTACGAGCAGTACTTC
-	TRBV5-1	-	TRBJ1-2	CASSQGHRYGYTF	TGCGCCAGCAGCCAGGGACACCGCTATGGCTACACCTTC
TRBD1	TRBV7-2	-	TRBJ1-1	CASSLVQGSTEAFF	TGTGCCAGCAGCTTGGTACAGGGGTCCACTGAAGCTTTCTTT
TRBD2	TRBV30	-	TRBJ2-5	CAWRGGLGPQETQYF	TGTGCCTGGAGGGGGGGACTAGGCCCCCAGGAGACCCAGTACTTC
-	TRBV9	few	TRBJ2-5	CASSVGFGETQYF	TGTGCCAGCAGCGTAGGATTTGGGGAGACCCAGTACTTC
TRBD2	TRBV29-1	few	TRBJ2-5	CSALAGGETQYF	TGCAGCGCATTAGCGGGAGGAGAGACCCAGTACTTC
-	TRBV29-1	-	TRBJ2-5	CSGGAGETQYF	TGCAGCGGGGGGGCGGGAGAGACCCAGTACTTC